Listed below are T cell receptor beta chains from one sample, sequenced in a study of CXCR3-negative and CXCR3-positive naive CD8 T cells. TCRdb re-called the 5' RACE reads and catalogs CDR3 proteins one per entry, DNA excluded. The sample holds more than 80,000 distinct CDR3 sequences. Sequences were obtained from naive CXCR3+ CD8+ T cells from blood. The receptor source for this set is a human donor in good health. Some clones in this sample may be carry-over from other donors' samples. Both conserved end residues are part of each CDR3. Each record gives: V gene, J gene, CDR3 protein.

TRBV28	TRBJ2-3	CASSPGTGATDTQYF
TRBV29-1	TRBJ1-5	CSVGGGEYQPQHF
TRBV7-6	TRBJ2-3	CASSRGGETDTQYF
TRBV15	TRBJ2-5	CATSRSGQGDQETQYF
TRBV15	TRBJ2-3	CATSPGTSGTDTQYF
TRBV11-2	TRBJ2-5	CASSFPGGETQYF
TRBV5-1	TRBJ1-2	CASSFLDRPDGYTF
TRBV12-3/TRBV12-4	TRBJ2-1	CASSPTSGVSFF
TRBV14	TRBJ2-7	CASSQVFPGEQYF
TRBV28	TRBJ2-1	CASSFPGTAFF
TRBV5-6	TRBJ2-3	CASSFPGPTSRTDTQYF
TRBV7-6	TRBJ1-6	CASSPKTGYSPLHF
TRBV24-1	TRBJ2-3	CATSDFGQGAGTDTQYF
TRBV5-1	TRBJ2-5	CASSLGREVQETQYF
TRBV16	TRBJ2-7	CASSLLISGGSYEQYF
TRBV20-1	TRBJ2-4	CSARESDSAKNIQYF
TRBV7-9	TRBJ2-6	CASSARSGANVLTF
TRBV7-6	TRBJ2-3	CASSLFEGGPGTDTQYF
TRBV7-3	TRBJ2-3	CASSPDLGLADTDTQYF
TRBV29-1	TRBJ1-2	CSVDVGNYGYTF
TRBV7-9	TRBJ2-3	CASSSLAEEQYF